The 30 T cell receptor beta chains below all came from one sample that was sequenced in a study of post-analysis software for immune sequencing data (dated by TCRdb to 2014 to 2015). Study-wide findings and limitations: Patients showed significantly higher frequencies than controls for a handful of TRBV segments, among them TRBV5-6, TRBV5-1 and TRBV20-1.

Library method: PCR. The sample was run on an Illumina HiSeq 2500. Unique molecular identifiers were incorporated into TCR beta cDNA libraries to reduce PCR and sequencing biases. TCRdb cleaned the public reads at Q25 with fastp, built clones with MiXCR and kept in-frame beta chains. When rows share a CDR3 protein, they turn into one entry using the most common DNA and genes. The sample records hundreds of thousands of distinct CDR3 sequences, approximately 30% of which are singletons. The top ten clones comprise 0.56% of the sample. Their specific antigens are unknown. Material: blood. These receptors were taken from a girl aged 5 to 17 with multiple sclerosis.

The chain couples TRBV7-2 to TRBJ2-5; weak D call: TRBD2 (5 bases). The CDR3 has 14 amino acids. V lost 5 bases and J 6 bases, leaving 16 bases between the germline ends. Germline V gene lookup returns CDR1 SGHTA and CDR2 FQGNSA. The CDR3 nucleotides read TGTGCCAGCAGCCCCGCTCAGAGGGCTCAGACCCAGTACTTC. It encodes CASSPAQRAQTQYF.

In this sample, this clonotype turned up a few times. The V gene is TRBV10-3, the J gene TRBJ2-3, with a possible D match to TRBD2 (6 bases). V was cut by 5 bases and J by 0 bases, with 12 bases left in between. Looked up from germline, CDR1 is ENHRY and CDR2 is SYGVKD. The CDR3 contains 15 residues. DNA for the CDR3: TGTGCCATCAGTTTAGCGGCCCCTAGCACAGATACGCAGTATTTT. It yields the protein CAISLAAPSTDTQYF.

The table lists this clonotype with a few counts. The genes are TRBV7-2 and TRBJ1-6; the D gene is possibly TRBD1 (5 bases). The V gene's germline CDR1 is SGHTA and CDR2 FQGNSA. The CDR3 totals 16 residues. V was shortened by 5 bases and J by 8 bases, with 19 bases between the two germline ends. CDR3 loop: CASSLLAPQGDSPLHF. The CDR3 bases are TGTGCCAGCAGCCTCTTGGCGCCCCAAGGGGATTCACCCCTCCACTTT.

V usage is TRBV29-1 and J usage is TRBJ2-2; D ambiguous. The germline V gene encodes CDR1 SQVTM and CDR2 ANQGSEA. Between the trimmed V and J ends, which lost 3 bases and 5 bases, there was a span of 4 bases. The CDR3 contains 11 residues. Here the CDR3 reads CSVDETGELFF. The CDR3 nucleotides are TGCAGCGTTGACGAAACCGGGGAGCTGTTTTTT.

The chain links TRBV7-9 to TRBJ2-1, with 9 bases aligning to TRBD2. J was trimmed by 7 bases and V by 3 bases; bases with no gene match: 13. This CDR3 is built from 17 residues. Germline V CDR1 and CDR2: SEHNR, FQNEAQ (reference sequence). CDR3 residues: CASSLNLRLAGSNEQFF. The DNA for the CDR3 is TGTGCCAGCAGCTTGAACCTTCGGCTAGCGGGGAGTAATGAGCAGTTCTTC.

The CDR3 here is CASSLWSGQGNFAYEQYF. In DNA form, the CDR3 reads TGCGCCAGCAGCTTGTGGTCGGGACAGGGGAATTTTGCCTACGAGCAGTACTTC. The chain recombines TRBV5-1 with TRBJ2-7; 10 nucleotides align to TRBD1. Germline V lookup: CDR1 SGHRS, CDR2 YFSETQ. The CDR3 covers 18 residues. The V gene end was trimmed by 1 base and the J gene end by 2 bases; junction bases not matched to a gene: 12.

This clonotype was detected only a few times. The CDR3 DNA reads as TGCGCCAGCGGGCTAGCGGGATCCAATGAGCAGTTCTTC. Residues: CASGLAGSNEQFF. The genes are TRBV10-2 and TRBJ2-1; 9 bases map to TRBD2. The V segment lost 8 bases and the J segment 6 bases; nucleotides outside the gene matches: 5. CDR3 size: 13 residues. Germline V CDR1 and CDR2: WSHSY, SAAADI.

This chain links TRBV5-1 with TRBJ1-1; D is possibly TRBD1 (5 bases). The germline V gene encodes CDR1 SGHRS and CDR2 YFSETQ. Trimming took off 4 bases at V and 4 bases at J, with 23 bases between the two ends. This CDR3 comprises 17 residues. The CDR3 DNA reads TGCGCCAGCAGCACTCTTCAGGGCGGGTCGAGCTTCACTGAAGCTTTCTTT. Translating gives CASSTLQGGSSFTEAFF.

This clonotype turned up a few times. The chain joins TRBV5-1 to TRBJ2-4; the D gene is possibly TRBD2 (6 bases). Germline V gives CDR1 SGHRS, CDR2 YFSETQ. CDR3 length: 12 residues. The V gene lost 2 bases and the J gene lost 13 bases, with 13 bases spanning the gap. The chain's CDR3 is CASSFRGTEQYF. As DNA, the CDR3 is TGCGCCAGCAGCTTTCGCGGGACGGAGCAGTACTTC.

This clonotype was counted a few times. The rearrangement uses TRBV6-7 and TRBJ2-6; 7 positions match TRBD2. Being an ORF, TRBV6-7 has a function that is uncertain. V shed 4 bases, J shed 0 bases, and the junction held 12 bases outside the gene matches. The CDR3 consists of 19 residues. The DNA of the CDR3 is TGTGCCAGCAGTTTGATGGTCCAGCGGGATCCCTCTGGGGCCAACGTCCTGACTTTC. This codes for CASSLMVQRDPSGANVLTF.

To note about this clonotype: The germline gene is not matched at one end of the junction; a read error may be the cause. The chain employs TRBV11-1 and TRBJ2-5; the match to TRBD2 covers 12 bases. The CDR3 sequence is 16 residues long. The germline V gene encodes CDR1 SGHAT and CDR2 FQDESV (reference sequence). The CDR3 nucleotides read TGTGCCAGCAGCTCGCGACTAGCGGGGGAGAAAGAGACCCGGTACTTC. Translated: CASSSRLAGEKETRYF.

This clonotype showed up just a few times. The chain combines TRBV28 with TRBJ2-1; 10 bases agree with TRBD2. Germline trimming cut 3 bases from V and 2 bases from J; bases unmatched to any gene: 4. This CDR3 contains 16 residues. The germline V gene has CDR1 MDHEN and CDR2 SYDVKM. The CDR3 here is CASSLPSGRAYNEQFF. DNA for the CDR3: TGTGCCAGCAGTTTGCCCAGCGGGAGGGCCTACAATGAGCAGTTCTTC.

This clonotype was observed many times. The chain carries TRBV6-4 and TRBJ2-1; TRBD2 matches at 10 bases. CDR1 and CDR2 (germline): MRHNA, SNTAGT. V dropped 3 bases and J dropped 7; count of bases not matched to a gene: 9. This CDR3 has 16 residues. CDR3 DNA sequence: TGTGCCAGCAGTGAAATCACTAGCGGGACAGTGAATGAGCAGTTCTTC. Translated: CASSEITSGTVNEQFF.

This clonotype was counted between two and nine times. V usage is TRBV7-2 and J usage is TRBJ2-2, with D perhaps assigned TRBD1 or TRBD2 (5 bases each). Between the trimmed V and J ends, which lost 4 bases and 4 bases, there was a span of 16 bases. This CDR3 is built from 16 residues. Per germline, CDR1 SGHTA and CDR2 FQGNSA. CDR3 loop: CASSYPTPRGTGELFF. DNA for the CDR3: TGTGCCAGCAGCTACCCAACGCCGAGGGGCACCGGGGAGCTGTTTTTT.

The CDR3 DNA reads as TGCGCCAGCAGCTTAAGCCAAGAGACCCGGTACTTC. Its protein is CASSLSQETRYF. The V gene is TRBV5-1, the J gene TRBJ2-7; D is undetermined. Trimming took off 2 bases at V and 12 bases at J, with 15 bases between the two ends. This CDR3 is 12 amino acids long. Germline-derived CDR1 and CDR2 are SGHRS and YFSETQ. Full variable domain (rest looked up from reference TRBV5-1 and TRBJ2-7): KAGVTQTPRYLIKTRGQQVTLSCSPISGHRSVSWYQQTPGQGLQFLFEYFSETQRNKGNFPGRFSGRQFSNSRSEMNVSTLELGDSALYLCASSLSQETRYFGPGTRLTVT.

In its sample, this clonotype was seen a few times. The chain combines TRBV20-1 with TRBJ2-1; D is possibly TRBD2 (6 bases). V lost 7 bases, J lost 0 bases, and 19 bases lay in between. Germline V gene sequence: CDR1 DFQATT, CDR2 SNEGSKA (reference sequence). The CDR3 runs to 16 residues. The CDR3: CSGRGSGLSSYNEQFF. DNA of the CDR3: TGCAGTGGGAGAGGCAGCGGGTTGAGCTCCTACAATGAGCAGTTCTTC.

This clonotype was found a few times. This chain connects TRBV29-1 to TRBJ2-5; 9 nucleotides agree with TRBD2. The CDR3 loop spans 12 amino acids. V lost 6 bases, J lost 4 bases, and 3 bases stayed unmatched. Per germline, CDR1 SQVTM and CDR2 ANQGSEA. The CDR3 protein is CSVLAGVETQYF. Written as DNA, the CDR3 is TGCAGCGTCTTAGCGGGAGTAGAGACCCAGTACTTC.

The sample holds a few counts of this clonotype. J is TRBJ1-6 and V is TRBV7-2; D gene unclear. Between the trimmed V and J ends, which lost 5 bases and 16 bases, there was a span of 15 bases. CDR3 length equals 12 residues. Germline V gene data show CDR1 as SGHTA and CDR2 as FQGNSA. The CDR3 DNA reads as TGTGCCAGCAGCGGGAGCAGGACCGTGCTCCACTTT. It codes for CASSGSRTVLHF. Full variable domain (remainder filled in from reference TRBV7-2 and TRBJ1-6): GAGVSQSPSNKVTEKGKDVELRCDPISGHTALYWYRQSLGQGLEFLIYFQGNSAPDKSGLPSDRFSAERTGGSVSTLTIQRTQQEDSAVYLCASSGSRTVLHFGNGTRLTVT.

The DNA of the CDR3 is TGCAGTGCCCCTTTGGTGGACAGGGGGAGAGGCTACACCTTC. Amino acids: CSAPLVDRGRGYTF. This chain joins TRBV20-1 and TRBJ1-2; 10 bases are a match to TRBD1. Germline lookup yields CDR1 DFQATT and CDR2 SNEGSKA (reference sequence). The CDR3 loop spans 14 amino acids. The ends lost 6 bases at V and 8 bases at J; junction bases unmatched: 12.

The rearrangement links TRBV29-1 to TRBJ1-6; D remains ambiguous. The CDR3 runs 11 residues. V dropped 7 bases and J dropped 8 bases, with 9 bases sitting between them. Looked up from germline, CDR1 is SQVTM and CDR2 is ANQGSEA. Here the CDR3 DNA reads TGCAGCGCCGATAACGATTCACCCCTCCACTTT. Protein product: CSADNDSPLHF. Full variable domain (outside the CDR3, taken from reference TRBV29-1 and TRBJ1-6): SAVISQKPSRDICQRGTSLTIQCQVDSQVTMMFWYRQQPGQSLTLIATANQGSEATYESGFVIDKFPISRPNLTFSTLTVSNMSPEDSSIYLCSADNDSPLHFGNGTRLTVT.

This chain connects TRBV4-2 to TRBJ1-1; no clear D gene. There are 16 residues in the CDR3. Germline V gene sequence: CDR1 LGHNA, CDR2 YNFKEQ. Trimming took off 0 bases at V and 11 bases at J, with 22 bases between the two ends. The CDR3 bases are TGTGCCAGCAGCCAAGATGGGGAGGCCGCGGGTCGTCGGGCTTTCTTT. Translating gives CASSQDGEAAGRRAFF.

This clonotype was counted between two and nine times. J is TRBJ2-1 and V is TRBV6-2 or TRBV6-3; 13 nucleotides line up with TRBD2. The CDR3 loop spans 19 amino acids. Germline V gives CDR1 MNHEY, CDR2 SVGEGT. Trimming removed 3 bases from V and 4 bases from J; junction bases left unmatched: 12. The CDR3: CASSYLGLAGVPGYNEQFF. The CDR3, as DNA: TGTGCCAGCAGTTATCTTGGACTAGCGGGAGTGCCCGGTTACAATGAGCAGTTCTTC.

In its sample, this clonotype was seen once. The J gene is TRBJ1-1, the V gene TRBV24-1, with a weak D call TRBD1 (6 bases). Germline V gene data show CDR1 as KGHDR and CDR2 as SFDVKD. The CDR3 consists of 13 residues. With 5 bases removed from V and 5 bases from J, the gap between germline ends came to 11 bases. The DNA of the CDR3 is TGTGCCACCAGTGCTAGCAGGGGAACTGAAGCTTTCTTT. Translated, it gives CATSASRGTEAFF.

Of note for this clonotype: This may stem from a read error, because a much larger clone lies one nucleotide away. This sequence joins TRBV29-1 and TRBJ2-1, with 7 nucleotides matching TRBD2. CDR1 is SQVTM, CDR2 ANQGSEA, per germline. V lost 7 bases and J lost 0; bases outside the gene matches: 3. The CDR3 is 13 amino acids. CDR3 nucleotide sequence: TGCAGCGCAGGGACTACCTCCTACAATGAGCAGTTCTTC. Encoded protein: CSAGTTSYNEQFF.

The chain has TRBV7-2 and TRBJ2-5, with D perhaps TRBD1 (6 bases). Germline CDR1 is SGHTA and CDR2 is FQGNSA. The CDR3 is 14 residues long. Deletions cut 10 bases from V and 3 bases from J, with 18 bases between. CDR3 sequence: CAKGQAEVEETQYF. CDR3 nucleotides: TGTGCCAAGGGACAAGCGGAAGTCGAAGAGACCCAGTACTTC.

This chain joins TRBV6-4 and TRBJ2-7, with 7 bases fitting TRBD2. Germline CDR1 and CDR2: MRHNA and SNTAGT. Trimming removed 2 bases from V and 4 bases from J; junction bases left unmatched: 14. The CDR3 is made up of 17 amino acids. DNA of the CDR3: TGTGCCAGCAGTGACAGGGAGAGAGGGAGGGGTCCATACGAGCAGTACTTC. It encodes CASSDRERGRGPYEQYF.

A word on this clonotype: A read error may produce the germline difference seen at one junction end. The V gene is TRBV6-6, the J gene TRBJ2-3; TRBD1 is a possible D gene (6 bases). The CDR3 sequence is 13 residues long. Germline values: CDR1 MNHNY, CDR2 SVGAGI (reference sequence). CDR3 in amino acids: CASIYRVTDTQYF. CDR3 sequence (DNA): TGTGCCAGCATTTACAGGGTTACAGATACGCAGTATTTT.

The chain employs TRBV24-1 and TRBJ2-1, with 7 bases fitting TRBD2. V lost 5 bases, J lost 8 bases, and 14 bases stayed unmatched. The germline V gene has CDR1 KGHDR and CDR2 SFDVKD. The CDR3 sequence is 16 residues long. The CDR3 nucleotides read TGTGCCACCAGTGCACCTCCCGGCGGGGGTTACGATGAGCAGTTCTTC. Amino acids: CATSAPPGGGYDEQFF.

In its sample, this clonotype was seen a few times. The gene calls are TRBV6-2 or TRBV6-3 and TRBJ2-1, with a weak D call TRBD2 (5 bases). CDR3 length equals 13 residues. Germline values: CDR1 MNHEY, CDR2 SVGEGT. The CDR3 nucleotides read TGTGGGGCCTCTGGCGGGTTTAGAGATGAGCAGTTCTTC. As protein: CGASGGFRDEQFF.

This clonotype was detected a few times. This chain joins TRBV2 and TRBJ2-3, with D perhaps TRBD2 (6 bases). Germline values: CDR1 SNHLY, CDR2 FYNNEI. The CDR3 is made up of 13 amino acids. Trimming took 6 bases from V and 9 from J, leaving 16 bases between them. The CDR3 spells CASSPGGELTQYF. For the CDR3, the DNA is TGTGCCAGCAGCCCCGGGGGTGAGCTGACGCAGTATTTT.